The sequence of this T cell receptor (beta chain) was determined in a study of blood T cell repertoires in COVID-19 (dated by TCRdb to the early 2020s). Concerning the study at large: Samples from collaborators originated in the United States, Italy and Spain and spanned both the acute and convalescent phases of COVID-19. The repertoires were released in a freely available public database intended as a resource for research on the immune response to SARS-CoV-2. The dataset comprised deeply sampled blood TCRbeta repertoires from subjects exposed to, actively infected with, or recovered from COVID-19. HLA class I and class II types, where available, came from metadata supplied by the sample provider rather than from assay-based typing. The material from the prospective study consisted of cDNA or gDNA derived from T cells, B-cell-depleted T cells, or PBMCs. The samples were drawn from two sources: the first 160 participants of the ongoing ImmuneRACE study, and over 950 subjects contributed by 6 global collaborators. Nearly every sample came with metadata listing a de-identified subject ID, COVID-19 status, age in years and sex. General conclusions and limits of the study: The amount of clinical and demographic metadata varied by source and participant and was provided uncurated.

The immunoSEQ Assay, a bias-controlled multiplex PCR, was used to amplify TCRbeta CDR3 regions from genomic DNA. In the paper's pipeline: Within the assay, amplification of reference gene primers was used to estimate how many nucleated cells each sample contained. To quantify the absolute abundance of each unique TCRbeta CDR3 rearrangement, sequence reads were collapsed and filtered. For each sample, productive Simpson clonality was calculated as the square root of Simpson's diversity index over productive rearrangements. The table comes from immuneACCESS by way of TCRdb, which keeps in-frame sequences with V and J called. Part of the clones is missing from these tables; in studies checked, under half for an unresolved V gene and the rest for unknown reasons. V, J and clone size derive from that table, while D and trimming were established from the DNA sequence. For this sample the table gives around 25,000 clones, of which around 86% were detected only once. The ten largest clones add up to around 4.6% of the sample.

With respect to this clone: This receptor's antigen is unknown. Base qualities are not recorded, but no much larger clone differs from it by a single base.

Collaborating institutions collected whole blood in K2EDTA tubes following their own protocols. For TCRbeta analysis, collaborator samples were shipped as frozen whole blood, as isolated PBMCs, or as DNA extracted from either sample type. V lost 7 bases and J lost 7 bases; the stretch between them is 10 bases long. From the cysteine up to the phenylalanine, the CDR3 has a length of 12 residues. Only the CDR3 portion is preserved as DNA: 36 bases, with reading frame beginning at the first base. Via the germline V gene, CDR1 is SGHTA and CDR2 FQGTGA. The sequenced sample consisted of peripheral blood. The sequence links TRBV7-3 to TRBJ2-2; a tentative D match to TRBD2 spans 6 bases. This receptor was obtained from a man between 50 and 59 years old with active COVID-19. The DNA sequence follows: TGTGCCAGCAACTTGGGAGGCGGGGAGCTGTTTTTT. Its protein product is CASNLGGGELFF.